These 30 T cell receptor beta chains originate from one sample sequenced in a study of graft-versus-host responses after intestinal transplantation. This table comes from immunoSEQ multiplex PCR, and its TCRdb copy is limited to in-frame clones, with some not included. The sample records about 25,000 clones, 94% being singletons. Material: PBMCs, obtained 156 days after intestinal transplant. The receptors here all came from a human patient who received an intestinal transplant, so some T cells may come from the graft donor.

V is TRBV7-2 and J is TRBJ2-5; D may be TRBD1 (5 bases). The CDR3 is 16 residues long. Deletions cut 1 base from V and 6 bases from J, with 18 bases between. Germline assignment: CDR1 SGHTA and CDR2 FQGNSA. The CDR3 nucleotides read TGTGCCAGCAGCTTAGAAATAGGTTGGACACCAAAGACCCAGTACTTC. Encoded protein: CASSLEIGWTPKTQYF.

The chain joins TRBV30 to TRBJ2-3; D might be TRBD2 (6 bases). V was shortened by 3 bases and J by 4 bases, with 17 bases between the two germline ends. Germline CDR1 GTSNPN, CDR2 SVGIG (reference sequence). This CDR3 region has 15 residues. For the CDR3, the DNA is TGTGCCTGGAGGTCCGCGGGATCAAGTGCAGATACGCAGTATTTT. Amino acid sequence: CAWRSAGSSADTQYF. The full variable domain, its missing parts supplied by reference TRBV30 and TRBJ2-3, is SQTIHQWPATLVQPVGSPLSLECTVEGTSNPNLYWYRQAAGRGLQLLFYSVGIGQISSEVPQNLSASRPQDRQFILSSKKLLLSDSGFYLCAWRSAGSSADTQYFGPGTRLTVL.

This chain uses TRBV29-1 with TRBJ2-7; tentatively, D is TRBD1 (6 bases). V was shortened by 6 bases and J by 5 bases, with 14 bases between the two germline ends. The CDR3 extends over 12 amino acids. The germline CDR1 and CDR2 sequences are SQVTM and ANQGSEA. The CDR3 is CSVADRPNEQYF. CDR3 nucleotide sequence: TGCAGCGTCGCCGACAGGCCCAACGAGCAGTACTTC.

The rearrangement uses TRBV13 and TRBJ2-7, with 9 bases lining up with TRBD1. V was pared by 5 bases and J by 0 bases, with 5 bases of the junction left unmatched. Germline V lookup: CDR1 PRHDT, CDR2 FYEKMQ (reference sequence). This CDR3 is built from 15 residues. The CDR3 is CASSRGQGSSYEQYF. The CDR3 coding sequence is TGTGCCAGCAGCCGGGGACAGGGCAGCTCCTACGAGCAGTACTTC.

The CDR3 protein is CASSRDNHPGELFF. The CDR3 nucleotides are TGTGCCAGTTCGCGGGACAACCACCCCGGGGAGCTGTTTTTT. The chain employs TRBV19 and TRBJ2-2, with D perhaps matching TRBD1 or TRBD2 (6 bases each). V shed 8 bases and J shed 6 bases, with 16 bases lying between them. The CDR3 spans 14 residues. The germline V gene has CDR1 LNHDA and CDR2 SQIVND (reference sequence).

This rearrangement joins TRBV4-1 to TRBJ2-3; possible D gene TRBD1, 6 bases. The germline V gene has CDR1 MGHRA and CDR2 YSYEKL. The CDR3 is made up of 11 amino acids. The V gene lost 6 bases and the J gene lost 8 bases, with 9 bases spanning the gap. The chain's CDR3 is CASRQGSTQYF. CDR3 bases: TGCGCCAGCAGACAGGGAAGTACGCAGTATTTT.

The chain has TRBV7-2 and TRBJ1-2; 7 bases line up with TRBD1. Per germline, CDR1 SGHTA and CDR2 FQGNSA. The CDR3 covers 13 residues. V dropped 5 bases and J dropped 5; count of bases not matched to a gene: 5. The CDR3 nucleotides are TGTGCCAGCAGCCAGACAGGGCAATATGGCTACACCTTC. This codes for CASSQTGQYGYTF. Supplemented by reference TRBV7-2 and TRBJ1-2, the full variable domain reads GAGVSQSPSNKVTEKGKDVELRCDPISGHTALYWYRQSLGQGLEFLIYFQGNSAPDKSGLPSDRFSAERTGGSVSTLTIQRTQQEDSAVYLCASSQTGQYGYTFGSGTRLTVV.

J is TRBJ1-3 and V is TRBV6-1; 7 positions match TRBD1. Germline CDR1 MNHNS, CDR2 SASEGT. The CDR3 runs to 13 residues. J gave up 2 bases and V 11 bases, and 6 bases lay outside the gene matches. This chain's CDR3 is CAAQGGPGNTIYF. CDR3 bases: TGTGCCGCCCAGGGGGGGCCTGGAAACACCATATATTTT.

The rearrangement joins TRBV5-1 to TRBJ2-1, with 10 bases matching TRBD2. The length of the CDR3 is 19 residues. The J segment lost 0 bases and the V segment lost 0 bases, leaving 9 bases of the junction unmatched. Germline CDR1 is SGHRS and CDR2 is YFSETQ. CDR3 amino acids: CASSLDGLAATRSYNEQFF. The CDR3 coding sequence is TGCGCCAGCAGCTTGGACGGACTAGCGGCCACCCGCTCCTACAATGAGCAGTTCTTC.

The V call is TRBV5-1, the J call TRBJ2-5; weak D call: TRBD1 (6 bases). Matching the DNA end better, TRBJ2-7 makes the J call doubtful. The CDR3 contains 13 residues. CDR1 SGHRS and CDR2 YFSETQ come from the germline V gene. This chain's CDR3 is CASRVGQYYEQYF. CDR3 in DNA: TGCGCCAGCAGAGTCGGACAGTACTACGAGCAGTACTTC.

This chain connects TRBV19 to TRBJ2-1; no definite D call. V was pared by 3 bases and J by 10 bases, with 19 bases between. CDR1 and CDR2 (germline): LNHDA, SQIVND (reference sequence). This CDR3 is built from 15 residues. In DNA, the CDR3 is TGTGCCAGTAGTATCGTTCATCAGGCGCCACGCGAGCAGTTCTTC. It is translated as CASSIVHQAPREQFF.

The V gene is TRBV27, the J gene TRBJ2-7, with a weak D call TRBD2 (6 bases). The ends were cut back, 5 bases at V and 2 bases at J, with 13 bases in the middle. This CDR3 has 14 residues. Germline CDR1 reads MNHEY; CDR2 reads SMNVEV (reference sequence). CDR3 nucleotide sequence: TGTGCCAGCAGTCAGCCGGGAGTAACCTACGAGCAGTACTTC. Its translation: CASSQPGVTYEQYF.

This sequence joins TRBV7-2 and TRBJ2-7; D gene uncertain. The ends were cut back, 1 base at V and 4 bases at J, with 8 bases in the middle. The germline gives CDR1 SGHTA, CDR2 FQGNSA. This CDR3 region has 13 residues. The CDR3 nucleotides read TGTGCCAGCAGCTTAGGGCAGCTTTACGAGCAGTACTTC. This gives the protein CASSLGQLYEQYF.

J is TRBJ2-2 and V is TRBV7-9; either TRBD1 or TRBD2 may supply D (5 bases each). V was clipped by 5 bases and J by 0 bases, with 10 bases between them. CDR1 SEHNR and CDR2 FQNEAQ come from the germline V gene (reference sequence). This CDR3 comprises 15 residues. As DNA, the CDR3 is TGTGCCAGCAGCGGGGGACCAACGAACACCGGGGAGCTGTTTTTT. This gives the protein CASSGGPTNTGELFF.

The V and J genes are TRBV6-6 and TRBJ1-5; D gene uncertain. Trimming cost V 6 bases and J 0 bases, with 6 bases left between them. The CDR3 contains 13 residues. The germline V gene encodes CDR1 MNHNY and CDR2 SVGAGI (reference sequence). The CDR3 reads CASRYNSNQPQHF. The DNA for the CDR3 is TGTGCCAGCAGGTATAATAGCAATCAGCCCCAGCATTTT.

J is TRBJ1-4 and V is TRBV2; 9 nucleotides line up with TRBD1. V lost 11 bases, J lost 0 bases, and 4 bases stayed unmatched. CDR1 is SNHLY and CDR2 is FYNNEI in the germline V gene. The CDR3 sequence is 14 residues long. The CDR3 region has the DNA TGTGCCTCCCGACAGGGGGCAACTAATGAAAAACTGTTTTTT. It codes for CASRQGATNEKLFF.

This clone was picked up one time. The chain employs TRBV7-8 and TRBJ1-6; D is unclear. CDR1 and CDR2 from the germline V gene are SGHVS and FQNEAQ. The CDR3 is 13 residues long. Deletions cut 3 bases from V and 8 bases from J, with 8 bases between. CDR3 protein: CASSLPQDSPLHF. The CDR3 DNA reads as TGTGCCAGCAGCTTGCCTCAGGATTCACCCCTCCACTTT.

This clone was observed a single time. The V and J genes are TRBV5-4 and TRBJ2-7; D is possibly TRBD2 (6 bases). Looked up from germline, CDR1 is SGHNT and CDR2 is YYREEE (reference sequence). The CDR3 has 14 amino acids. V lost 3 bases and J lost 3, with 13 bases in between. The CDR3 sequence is CASSSSFGGYEQYF. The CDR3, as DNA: TGTGCCAGCAGCTCGTCGTTCGGGGGCTACGAGCAGTACTTC. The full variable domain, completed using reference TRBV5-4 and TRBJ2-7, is ETGVTQSPTHLIKTRGQQVTLRCSSQSGHNTVSWYQQALGQGPQFIFQYYREEENGRGNFPPRFSGLQFPNYSSELNVNALELDDSALYLCASSSSFGGYEQYFGPGTRLTVT.

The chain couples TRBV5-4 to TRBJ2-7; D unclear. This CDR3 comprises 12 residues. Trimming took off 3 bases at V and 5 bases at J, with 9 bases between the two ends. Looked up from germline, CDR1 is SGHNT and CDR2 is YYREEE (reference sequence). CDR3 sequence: CASSSVMDEQYF. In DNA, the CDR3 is TGTGCCAGCAGCTCCGTCATGGACGAGCAGTACTTC.

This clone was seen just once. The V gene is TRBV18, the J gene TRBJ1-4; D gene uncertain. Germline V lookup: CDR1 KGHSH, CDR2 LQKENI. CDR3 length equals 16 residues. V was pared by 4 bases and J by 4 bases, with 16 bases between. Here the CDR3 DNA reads TGTGCCAGCTCACTCCGTCAGGTTGCCGATAATGAAAAACTGTTTTTT. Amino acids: CASSLRQVADNEKLFF.

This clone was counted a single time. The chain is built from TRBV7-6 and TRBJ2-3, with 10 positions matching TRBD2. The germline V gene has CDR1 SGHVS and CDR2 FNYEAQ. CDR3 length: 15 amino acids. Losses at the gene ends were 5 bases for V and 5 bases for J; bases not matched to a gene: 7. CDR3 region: CASSPTSGVGDTQYF. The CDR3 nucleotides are TGTGCCAGCAGCCCTACTAGCGGGGTGGGAGATACGCAGTATTTT.

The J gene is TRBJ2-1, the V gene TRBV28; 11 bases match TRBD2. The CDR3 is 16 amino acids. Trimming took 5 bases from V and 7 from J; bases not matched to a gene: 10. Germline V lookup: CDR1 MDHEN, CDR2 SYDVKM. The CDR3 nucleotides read TGTGCCAGCAGTGCCCTCCTAGCGGGAGGAAGGAATGAGCAGTTCTTC. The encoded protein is CASSALLAGGRNEQFF. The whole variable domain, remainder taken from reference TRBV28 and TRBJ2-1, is DVKVTQSSRYLVKRTGEKVFLECVQDMDHENMFWYRQDPGLGLRLIYFSYDVKMKEKGDIPEGYSVSREKKERFSLILESASTNQTSMYLCASSALLAGGRNEQFFGPGTRLTVL.

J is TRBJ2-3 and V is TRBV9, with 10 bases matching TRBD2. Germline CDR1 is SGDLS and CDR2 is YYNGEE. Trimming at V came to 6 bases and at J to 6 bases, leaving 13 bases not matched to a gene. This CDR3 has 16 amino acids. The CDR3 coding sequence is TGTGCCAGCACCGAGCGGGAGGGGTTTTTCCGGGATACGCAGTATTTT. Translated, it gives CASTEREGFFRDTQYF. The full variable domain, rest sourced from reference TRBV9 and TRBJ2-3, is DSGVTQTPKHLITATGQRVTLRCSPRSGDLSVYWYQQSLDQGLQFLIQYYNGEERAKGNILERFSAQQFPDLHSELNLSSLELGDSALYFCASTEREGFFRDTQYFGPGTRLTVL.

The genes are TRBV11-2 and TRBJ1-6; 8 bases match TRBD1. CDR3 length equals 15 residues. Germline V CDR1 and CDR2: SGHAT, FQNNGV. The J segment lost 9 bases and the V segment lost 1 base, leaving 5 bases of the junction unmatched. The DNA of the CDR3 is TGTGCCAGCAGCTTAGCTCGGACAGGGTTTTCACCCCTCCACTTT. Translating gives CASSLARTGFSPLHF. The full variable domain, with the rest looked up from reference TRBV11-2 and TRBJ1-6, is EAGVAQSPRYKIIEKRQSVAFWCNPISGHATLYWYQQILGQGPKLLIQFQNNGVVDDSQLPKDRFSAERLKGVDSTLKIQPAKLEDSAVYLCASSLARTGFSPLHFGNGTRLTVT.

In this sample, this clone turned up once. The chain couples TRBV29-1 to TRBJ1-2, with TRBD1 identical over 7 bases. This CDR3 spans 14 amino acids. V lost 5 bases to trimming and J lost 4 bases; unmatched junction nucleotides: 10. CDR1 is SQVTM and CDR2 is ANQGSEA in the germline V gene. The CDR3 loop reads CSVIIQGTSYGYTF. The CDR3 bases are TGCAGCGTTATAATACAGGGGACAAGCTATGGCTACACCTTC.

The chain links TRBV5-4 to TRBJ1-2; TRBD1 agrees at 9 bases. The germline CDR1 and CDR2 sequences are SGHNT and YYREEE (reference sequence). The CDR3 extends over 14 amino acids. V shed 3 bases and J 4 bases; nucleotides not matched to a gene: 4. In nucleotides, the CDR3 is TGTGCCAGCAGCTCCCCGACAGGGGGCTATGGCTACACCTTC. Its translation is CASSSPTGGYGYTF.

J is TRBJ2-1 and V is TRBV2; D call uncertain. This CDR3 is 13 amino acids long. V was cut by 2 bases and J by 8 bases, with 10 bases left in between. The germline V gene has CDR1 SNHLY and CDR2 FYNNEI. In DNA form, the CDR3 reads TGTGCCAGCAGTGAAAGCTTCGGTGATGAGCAGTTCTTC. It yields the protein CASSESFGDEQFF.

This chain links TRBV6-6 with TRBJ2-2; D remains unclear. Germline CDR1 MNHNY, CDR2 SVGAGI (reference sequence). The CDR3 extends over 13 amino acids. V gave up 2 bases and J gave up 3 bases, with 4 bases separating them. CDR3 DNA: TGTGCCAGCAGTTACAGGGACACCGGGGAGCTGTTTTTT. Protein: CASSYRDTGELFF.

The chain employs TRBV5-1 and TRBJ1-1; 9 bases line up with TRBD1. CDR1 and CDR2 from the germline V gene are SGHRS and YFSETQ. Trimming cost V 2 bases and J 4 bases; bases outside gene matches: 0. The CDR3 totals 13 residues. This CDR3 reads CASSLQGATEAFF. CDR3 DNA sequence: TGCGCCAGCAGCTTACAGGGGGCCACTGAAGCTTTCTTT.

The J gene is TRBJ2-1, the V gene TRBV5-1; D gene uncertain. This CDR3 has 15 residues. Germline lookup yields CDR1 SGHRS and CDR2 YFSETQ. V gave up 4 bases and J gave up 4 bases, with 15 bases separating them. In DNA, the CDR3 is TGCGCCAGCAGCATTGGTGACCTAGGGTACAATGAGCAGTTCTTC. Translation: CASSIGDLGYNEQFF.